This TCR beta chain was sequenced during a study of T cells in Graves' hyperthyroidism and ophthalmopathy. Study-wide results and caveats: Most thyroid-expanded clonotypes above 0.001 were also found in blood.

This clonotype was observed at least ten times. The antigen is undetermined. CDR3 length equals 12 residues. Between the trimmed V and J ends, which lost 3 bases and 8 bases, there was a span of 10 bases. Germline lookup yields CDR1 MDHEN and CDR2 SYDVKM. TCR beta CDR3 sequences were amplified from RNA transcripts. Using the HTBI primer set, a first-round RT-PCR was run on the TCR CDR3. TCRdb re-derived calls from the multiplex PCR reads in MiXCR, one entry per CDR3 protein. Of under 300,000 distinct CDR3 sequences listed, about 14% are singletons. This clonotype was obtained from a woman between 25 and 40 years old with Graves' hyperthyroidism that later progressed to Graves' ophthalmopathy. The V gene is TRBV28, the J gene TRBJ1-2, with D uncertain. The specimen sequenced was blood. The CDR3 loop is CASSLAWAGYTF. CDR3 in DNA: TGTGCCAGCAGTTTGGCGTGGGCGGGCTACACCTTC.